The text below deals with one T cell receptor beta chain. Its target is not known. Germline assignment: CDR1 LGHNA and CDR2 YSLEER. This CDR3 has 14 amino acids. V lost 4 bases and J lost 8; bases outside the gene matches: 4. The sort gate was single viable CD3+CD4+CD8-CD45RO+ cells for memory CD4+ T cells. Donors' CMV status reflects serum IgG against pp150, pp28, p38, p52. The entry originates in a study of memory CD4+ T cells and cytomegalovirus serostatus. Study context: Of the healthy Belgian adults, several were CMV seropositive and fewer than 30 seronegative.

Study results and caveats: Of 150 to 200 reported CMV TCRbeta sequences, around 63 were found in memory CD4+ repertoires.

Here immunoSEQ multiplex PCR was the method, and the copy in TCRdb shows in-frame clones only, minus some. The profile covers more than 35,000 clones, with less than 80% appearing a single time and about 5.8% taken by the ten largest. Sequencing used memory CD4+ T cells from blood. The chain joins TRBV4-3 to TRBJ1-4, with 10 bases that match TRBD1. This TCR was recovered from an adult in good health and CMV-seropositive. This CDR3 is CASSPTGGEEKLFF. The CDR3 bases are TGCGCCAGCAGCCCGACAGGGGGCGAGGAAAAACTGTTTTTT.